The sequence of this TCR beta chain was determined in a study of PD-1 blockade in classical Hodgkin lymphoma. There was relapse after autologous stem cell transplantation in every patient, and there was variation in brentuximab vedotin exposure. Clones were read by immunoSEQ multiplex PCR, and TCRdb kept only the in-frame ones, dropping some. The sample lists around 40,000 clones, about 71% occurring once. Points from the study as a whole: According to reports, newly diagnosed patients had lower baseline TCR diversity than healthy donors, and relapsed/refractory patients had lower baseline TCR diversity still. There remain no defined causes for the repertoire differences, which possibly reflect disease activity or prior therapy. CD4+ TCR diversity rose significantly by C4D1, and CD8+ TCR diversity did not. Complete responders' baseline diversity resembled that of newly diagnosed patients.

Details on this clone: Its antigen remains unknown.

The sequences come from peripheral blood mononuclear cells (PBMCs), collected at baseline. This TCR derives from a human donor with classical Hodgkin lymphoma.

CDR3 DNA: TGTGCCAGCAGCCAAAAGATGATGGGACGACTAGCGGATATCACAGATACGCAGTATTTT. It translates to CASSQKMMGRLADITDTQYF. The chain carries TRBV4-2 and TRBJ2-3, with 9 bases matching TRBD2. The V gene end was trimmed by 2 bases and the J gene end by 2 bases; junction bases not matched to a gene: 17. The CDR3 contains 20 residues. The germline V gene has CDR1 LGHNA and CDR2 YNFKEQ.